Here is one TCR beta chain with its context. The antigen is undetermined. Built from TCR beta cDNA, the libraries had unique molecular identifiers in them. T cells, about 0.9 to 11 million of them, yielded roughly 0.5 million cDNA molecules. MiXCR, run by TCRdb on the PCR reads, gives a single entry per CDR3 protein. The repertoire holds 150,000 to 200,000 distinct CDR3 sequences, with 30% as singletons. This record belongs to a study of post-analysis software for immune sequencing data. Regarding the study as a whole: Comparison with controls showed significantly lower normalized Chao1 diversity in multiple sclerosis patients.

Sequenced: blood. The TCR comes from a girl aged 10-17 years with multiple sclerosis.

The CDR3 DNA is TGCGCCAGCAGCCAAACGAGCGGGAGAGGGGAGACCCAGTACTTC. Amino acids: CASSQTSGRGETQYF. The gene calls are TRBV4-3 and TRBJ2-5, with 8 bases lining up with TRBD2. This CDR3 is built from 15 residues. Germline V gives CDR1 LGHNA, CDR2 YSLEER. V gave up 2 bases and J gave up 5 bases; unmatched junction bases: 7.